The 24 T cell receptor beta chains below were found in one sample sequenced in a study of T cell repertoires in cytomegalovirus infection. In TCRdb, the reads were re-called with MiXCR into one record per CDR3 protein. The sample contains about 830,000 distinct CDR3 sequences, 32% of which appear only once. The antigens for these receptors are not known. The specimen comprised cultured CD8+ T cells from PBMCs, sampled from culture after CMV antigen stimulation. The receptors were sampled from a human donor in good health (CMV status not recorded). Some clones in this sample may be carry-over from other donors' samples.

The chain couples TRBV12-5 to TRBJ2-7; D is unclear. Trimming stripped 2 bases from V and 4 bases from J, with 15 bases between. The germline V gene has CDR1 LGHNT and CDR2 FRNRAP. This CDR3 contains 15 residues. The CDR3 sequence is CASGLPRPGIYEQYF. The CDR3, as DNA: TGTGCTAGTGGTTTGCCACGGCCTGGGATATACGAGCAGTACTTC.

This clonotype was seen repeatedly, ten times or more. The V and J genes are TRBV7-2 and TRBJ1-5, with D unclear. The V end was cut by 5 bases, the J end by 0 bases, with 11 bases between. CDR3 size: 15 residues. From germline, CDR1 is SGHTA and CDR2 FQGNSA. The chain's CDR3 is CASSPALGSNQPQHF. In DNA, the CDR3 is TGTGCCAGCAGCCCTGCGCTTGGTAGCAATCAGCCCCAGCATTTT.

The sample holds a few counts of this clonotype. The chain has TRBV2 and TRBJ1-5, with TRBD1 as a possible D gene (5 bases). Germline CDR1 reads SNHLY; CDR2 reads FYNNEI. This CDR3 contains 15 residues. V lost 4 bases, J lost 7 bases, and 17 bases lay in between. The CDR3 is CASSGLGEVGQPQHF. Here the CDR3 DNA reads TGTGCCAGCAGTGGTCTAGGGGAGGTCGGCCAGCCCCAGCATTTT.

This chain joins TRBV29-1 and TRBJ2-1, with D hard to call. The V gene's germline CDR1 is SQVTM and CDR2 ANQGSEA. This CDR3 has 14 residues. The ends were cut back, 1 base at V and 0 bases at J, with 7 bases in the middle. The CDR3 nucleotides are TGCAGCGTTGAAGGTCCTCTCTCCTACAATGAGCAGTTCTTC. Residues: CSVEGPLSYNEQFF.

V gene TRBV7-9 combines with J gene TRBJ2-2, with D perhaps being TRBD1 or TRBD2 (5 bases each). V dropped 6 bases and J dropped 5 bases, with 25 bases sitting between them. Germline V gene sequence: CDR1 SEHNR, CDR2 FQNEAQ (reference sequence). The CDR3 contains 18 residues. As DNA, the CDR3 is TGTGCCAGCAGAGGTTGGCGCCGGGAACAGGAAGGTACCGGGGAGCTGTTTTTT. Protein: CASRGWRREQEGTGELFF.

CDR3 bases: TGTGCCAGCAGGCCTGGACAGGGGTGGGAGACCCAGTACTTC. Protein: CASRPGQGWETQYF. This chain joins TRBV7-9 and TRBJ2-5, with 9 bases lining up with TRBD1. J gave up 5 bases and V 6 bases, and 7 bases lay outside the gene matches. Looked up from germline, CDR1 is SEHNR and CDR2 is FQNEAQ (reference sequence). This CDR3 is built from 14 residues.

The chain couples TRBV10-3 to TRBJ2-3; D not certain. CDR1 and CDR2 (germline): ENHRY, SYGVKD. This CDR3 comprises 15 residues. The V end lost 6 bases, the J end lost 1 base, and 14 bases lay between the germline ends. The CDR3 DNA follows: TGTGCCATCAGAACTTCCACCGGTCGCACAGATACGCAGTATTTT. Its protein product is CAIRTSTGRTDTQYF.

This chain connects TRBV19 to TRBJ2-5; TRBD1 matches at 7 bases. Germline CDR1 is LNHDA and CDR2 is SQIVND (reference sequence). V lost 5 bases and J lost 4; bases outside the gene matches: 4. The CDR3 is 13 residues long. The CDR3 is CASSEGGVETQYF. As DNA, the CDR3 is TGTGCCAGTAGTGAAGGGGGCGTAGAGACCCAGTACTTC.

The V call is TRBV9, the J call TRBJ1-4, with D unresolved. The CDR3 runs 14 residues. Germline V gene data show CDR1 as SGDLS and CDR2 as YYNGEE. The germline V and J ends were trimmed by 3 bases and 5 bases, with 11 bases remaining between them. The CDR3 reads CASSADGGNEKLFF. CDR3 DNA: TGTGCCAGCAGCGCAGACGGCGGAAATGAAAAACTGTTTTTT.

This clonotype occurred once. The genes are TRBV6-8 and TRBJ2-3; TRBD1 matches 8 bases. Germline V gene data show CDR1 as MNHGY and CDR2 as SAAAGT. Germline trimming cut 6 bases from V and 9 bases from J; bases unmatched to any gene: 2. CDR3 length equals 11 residues. The chain's CDR3 is CASRQGATQYF. CDR3 DNA sequence: TGTGCCAGCAGGCAGGGGGCAACGCAGTATTTT.

To note about this clonotype: Relative to the germline gene, one junction end is altered; a read error may explain this. The chain couples TRBV7-6 to TRBJ1-5, with D possibly TRBD1 on 6 matching bases. The germline gives CDR1 SGHVS, CDR2 FNYEAQ. The CDR3 length is 13 residues. The CDR3 nucleotides are TGTGCCAGCAGCTTAAAGCAGGGGAAGCCCCTGCATTTT. Translation: CASSLKQGKPLHF.

The V and J genes are TRBV25-1 and TRBJ2-7; D remains unclear. The germline V gene has CDR1 MGHDK and CDR2 SYGVNS. There are 14 residues in the CDR3. V was trimmed by 3 bases and J by 6 bases, leaving 15 bases between them. The CDR3 DNA follows: TGTGCCAGCAGTGATCTGGCGGTGGCAGCCGAGCAGTACTTC. Protein: CASSDLAVAAEQYF.

This clonotype was detected many times. The chain combines TRBV12-3 or TRBV12-4 with TRBJ1-5, with D maybe TRBD1 (5 bases). The CDR3 contains 15 residues. V gave up 1 base and J gave up 0 bases, with 7 bases separating them. DNA for the CDR3: TGTGCCAGCAGTTTAGGGACAATTAGCAATCAGCCCCAGCATTTT. It specifies CASSLGTISNQPQHF.

The chain's CDR3 is CASSWDWARDTEAFF. The CDR3 bases are TGTGCCAGCAGTTGGGATTGGGCGAGGGACACTGAAGCTTTCTTT. The chain uses TRBV7-2 and TRBJ1-1; no firm D call. This CDR3 contains 15 residues. V was trimmed by 6 bases and J by 3 bases, leaving 17 bases between them. CDR1 and CDR2 from the germline V gene are SGHTA and FQGNSA.

This clonotype appeared many times. This chain joins TRBV7-2 and TRBJ1-4; D gene uncertain. This CDR3 has 14 amino acids. Germline-derived CDR1 and CDR2 are SGHTA and FQGNSA. Trimming pared 1 base from V and 8 bases from J, leaving 11 bases between. The CDR3 protein is CASSLVGWEEKLFF. In DNA form, the CDR3 reads TGTGCCAGCAGCTTAGTAGGGTGGGAAGAAAAACTGTTTTTT.

This clonotype was picked up a small number of times. V is TRBV24-1 and J is TRBJ2-2, with 12 bases matching TRBD2. J lost 1 base, V lost 5 bases, and 10 bases had no gene match. CDR1 and CDR2 from the germline V gene are KGHDR and SFDVKD. The CDR3 length is 19 residues. This CDR3 is CATSGRLAGVLENTGELFF. The CDR3 DNA is TGTGCCACCAGTGGCCGACTAGCGGGGGTCCTCGAGAACACCGGGGAGCTGTTTTTT.

This clonotype was picked up a small number of times. This chain joins TRBV20-1 and TRBJ2-7; D possibly corresponds to TRBD2 (6 bases). Trimming pared 1 base from V and 4 bases from J, leaving 17 bases between. Germline V lookup: CDR1 DFQATT, CDR2 SNEGSKA (reference sequence). There are 15 residues in the CDR3. The CDR3 DNA reads TGCAGTGCTAGAGTATCCGGACTACCCTCGTACGAGCAGTACTTC. It yields the protein CSARVSGLPSYEQYF.

This clonotype was found a few times. This sequence joins TRBV6-5 and TRBJ1-5; D not certain. In germline, CDR1 is MNHEY, CDR2 SVGAGI. The CDR3 is 15 residues long. Trimming cost V 7 bases and J 1 base, with 14 bases left between them. CDR3 bases: TGTGCCAGCACTCCGACCCCGGGAAGCAATCAGCCCCAGCATTTT. It is translated as CASTPTPGSNQPQHF.

This clonotype was picked up many times. The V gene is TRBV7-8, the J gene TRBJ2-2; D remains ambiguous. V dropped 5 bases and J dropped 6 bases, with 16 bases sitting between them. Germline lookup yields CDR1 SGHVS and CDR2 FQNEAQ. The CDR3 is 15 residues long. The CDR3 reads CASSRGPVFPGELFF. The CDR3 DNA follows: TGTGCCAGCAGCCGCGGACCGGTCTTCCCCGGGGAGCTGTTTTTT. The whole variable domain, remainder taken from reference TRBV7-8 and TRBJ2-2, is GAGVSQSPRYKVAKRGQDVALRCDPISGHVSLFWYQQALGQGPEFLTYFQNEAQLDKSGLPSDRFFAERPEGSVSTLKIQRTQQEDSAVYLCASSRGPVFPGELFFGEGSRLTVL.

The gene calls are TRBV28 and TRBJ2-1; D tentatively reads TRBD1 or TRBD2 (5 bases each). In germline, CDR1 is MDHEN, CDR2 SYDVKM. The CDR3 runs 14 residues. The V end lost 2 bases, the J end lost 6 bases, and 11 bases lay between the germline ends. The CDR3 is CASSLMGPSNEQFF. The CDR3 DNA is TGTGCCAGCAGTTTAATGGGACCCTCCAATGAGCAGTTCTTC. The variable domain in full, with the rest retrieved from reference TRBV28 and TRBJ2-1, is DVKVTQSSRYLVKRTGEKVFLECVQDMDHENMFWYRQDPGLGLRLIYFSYDVKMKEKGDIPEGYSVSREKKERFSLILESASTNQTSMYLCASSLMGPSNEQFFGPGTRLTVL.

V usage is TRBV19 and J usage is TRBJ2-5; 7 nucleotides line up with TRBD1. The CDR3 is made up of 16 amino acids. V lost 0 bases, J lost 4 bases, and 8 bases stayed unmatched. The germline V gene has CDR1 LNHDA and CDR2 SQIVND (reference sequence). CDR3 in amino acids: CASSIDHDRVGETQYF. CDR3 DNA: TGTGCCAGTAGTATAGATCACGACAGGGTAGGAGAGACCCAGTACTTC.

This clonotype has a handful of counts. In DNA, the CDR3 is TGTGCCAGCAGTTACTCGATTGCGGGACAGGGGTTTTTTGGGCAGGCTTTCTTT. Amino acids: CASSYSIAGQGFFGQAFF. This rearrangement joins TRBV6-6 to TRBJ1-1; 10 nucleotides match TRBD1. The CDR3 length is 18 residues. CDR1 MNHNY and CDR2 SVGAGI come from the germline V gene (reference sequence). The trim removed 0 bases at V and 11 bases at J, leaving 18 bases unmatched.

As to this clonotype: This may be a read error: a much more frequent sequence differs by one nucleotide. The chain combines TRBV7-2 with TRBJ2-7, with 8 bases that match TRBD1. The germline CDR1 and CDR2 sequences are SGHTA and FQGNSA. This CDR3 comprises 15 residues. The ends lost 10 bases at V and 2 bases at J; junction bases unmatched: 13. The CDR3: CANRQSRDRPYEQYF. The CDR3 DNA sequence: TGTGCCAACAGACAAAGCCGGGACAGGCCCTACGAGCAGTACTTC.

This clonotype was counted between two and nine times. The J gene is TRBJ2-3, the V gene TRBV28, with no clear D. CDR1 and CDR2 (germline): MDHEN, SYDVKM. The CDR3 runs to 13 residues. The CDR3 here is CAAELAGTDTQYF. CDR3 coding DNA: TGTGCTGCAGAACTCGCTGGCACAGATACGCAGTATTTT.